The rows below give T cell receptor beta chains drawn from one sample of a study of T cells in Graves' hyperthyroidism and ophthalmopathy. TCRdb itself ran the multiplex PCR reads through MiXCR, one entry per CDR3 protein. The sample lists 300,000 to 400,000 distinct CDR3 sequences, roughly 18% occurring once. The source material was blood. The receptor set was obtained from a woman in her fifties or sixties with Graves' hyperthyroidism. Each CDR3 is given with its conserved first and last residue. A D gene is named only where the DNA matches it firmly.

j_gene: TRBJ2-5; v_gene: TRBV12-3/TRBV12-4; d_gene: TRBD2; CDR3aa: CASSPLDGGSQYF
j_gene: TRBJ2-1; v_gene: TRBV3-1; d_gene: TRBD2; CDR3aa: CASSQTAGGPFNEQFF
j_gene: TRBJ2-3; v_gene: TRBV2; d_gene: -; CDR3aa: CASSITQESVHTDTQYF
j_gene: TRBJ1-3; v_gene: TRBV5-1; d_gene: TRBD1; CDR3aa: CASSPPQGAGNTIYF
j_gene: TRBJ2-7; v_gene: TRBV5-1; d_gene: -; CDR3aa: CASSLSGHFSYEQYF
j_gene: TRBJ1-4; v_gene: TRBV30; d_gene: TRBD1; CDR3aa: CAWNPGTGDAEKLFF
j_gene: TRBJ2-1; v_gene: TRBV3-1; d_gene: TRBD2; CDR3aa: CASSQDTAGGREQFF
j_gene: TRBJ1-4; v_gene: TRBV13; d_gene: TRBD1; CDR3aa: CASSSRGRTNEKLFF
j_gene: TRBJ2-1; v_gene: TRBV12-3/TRBV12-4; d_gene: -; CDR3aa: CASSLRDTANEQFF
j_gene: TRBJ2-5; v_gene: TRBV7-9; d_gene: TRBD1; CDR3aa: CASIEQGRETQYF
j_gene: TRBJ2-1; v_gene: TRBV10-3; d_gene: TRBD2; CDR3aa: CAIGGGGPSNEQFF
j_gene: TRBJ2-5; v_gene: TRBV20-1; d_gene: -; CDR3aa: CSAEVGTSEFETQYF
j_gene: TRBJ1-1; v_gene: TRBV5-1; d_gene: -; CDR3aa: CASSQQAMNTEAFF
j_gene: TRBJ2-1; v_gene: TRBV5-5; d_gene: -; CDR3aa: CASSLNPGDHEQFF